This record covers a single TCR beta chain. The CDR3 covers 16 residues. Germline V gene sequence: CDR1 SEHNR, CDR2 FQNEAQ (reference sequence). With 5 bases clipped from V and 5 bases from J, the junction kept 12 bases outside the gene matches. This entry belongs to a study of T-cell reconstitution after alpha-beta-depleted transplantation in children. Unique molecular identifiers were built into the TCRbeta library. TCRdb reanalysed the PCR reads using MiXCR and keeps one entry per CDR3 protein. Of roughly 500,000 distinct CDR3 sequences listed, 32% were seen once; the top ten hold under 3%. The genes are TRBV7-9 and TRBJ2-5, with 9 bases lining up with TRBD2. The TCR comes from a human donor who donated a stem cell graft to a child with aplastic anemia. The specimen was PBMCs from the stem cell graft donor, collected from the stem cell graft. CDR3: CASSPYLAGERETQYF. DNA for the CDR3: TGTGCCAGCAGCCCCTATTTAGCGGGAGAACGGGAGACCCAGTACTTC.